A few counts support the clone carrying this TCR beta chain. The sample originates from a study of blood T cell repertoires in COVID-19. TCRdb's copy holds only in-frame clones and misses some; the assay was immunoSEQ multiplex PCR. The sample lists some 150,000 clones, around 83% seen once, with more than 7.5% in the top ten. The receptor was derived from a woman aged 50 to 60 with acute or convalescent COVID-19. The sequenced material came from peripheral blood.

The CDR3 spells CAITQSRDRVGEAFF. CDR3 DNA: TGTGCCATCACCCAGTCCCGGGACAGGGTCGGTGAAGCTTTCTTT. The chain is built from TRBV10-3 and TRBJ1-1, with 9 bases aligning to TRBD1. CDR3 length: 15 amino acids. CDR1 ENHRY and CDR2 SYGVKD come from the germline V gene. V dropped 7 bases and J dropped 7; count of bases not matched to a gene: 13.